The source of this T cell receptor (beta chain) is a study of T cell responses to AZD1222 COVID-19 vaccine. The method was immunoSEQ multiplex PCR; TCRdb's version includes in-frame clones alone and lacks a portion of them. Here the sample spans around 110,000 clones, 70% to 90% being singletons. This CDR3 spans 12 amino acids. In germline, CDR1 is LGHDT, CDR2 YNNKEL (reference sequence). The V end was cut by 4 bases, the J end by 7 bases, with 10 bases between. A single count supports this clone. What it binds is not known. Overall study results and limits: Baseline serology detected seropositivity in only six AZD1222 recipients. Reportedly, nearly half of unique spike TCRs recognized epitopes outside B.1.351/B.1.1.7 mutations.

The sequence was obtained from an adult in good health. The chain couples TRBV3-1 (or the pseudogene TRBV3-2) to TRBJ1-2; D not resolved. The starting material was peripheral blood, obtained on day 0 of MenACWY control vaccination. CDR3 sequence reads: CASSLLRAGYTF. The CDR3 nucleotides are TGTGCCAGCAGCCTCCTTAGGGCTGGCTACACCTTC.